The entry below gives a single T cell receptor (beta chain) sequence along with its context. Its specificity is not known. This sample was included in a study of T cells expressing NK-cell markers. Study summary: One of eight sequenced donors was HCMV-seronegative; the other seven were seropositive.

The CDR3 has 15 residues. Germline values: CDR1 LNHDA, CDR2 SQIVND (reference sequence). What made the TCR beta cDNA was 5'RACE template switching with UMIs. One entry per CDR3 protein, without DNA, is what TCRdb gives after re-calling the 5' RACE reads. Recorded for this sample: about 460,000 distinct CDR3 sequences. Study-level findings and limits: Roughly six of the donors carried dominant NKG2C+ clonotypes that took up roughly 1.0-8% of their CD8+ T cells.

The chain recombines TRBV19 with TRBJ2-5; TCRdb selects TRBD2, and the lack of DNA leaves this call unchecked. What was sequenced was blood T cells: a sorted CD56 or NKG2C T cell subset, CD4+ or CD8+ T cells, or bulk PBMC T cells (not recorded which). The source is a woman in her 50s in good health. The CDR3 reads CASMGKAGFGETQYF. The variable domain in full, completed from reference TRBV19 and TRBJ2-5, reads DGGITQSPKYLFRKEGQNVTLSCEQNLNHDAMYWYRQDPGQGLRLIYYSQIVNDFQKGDIAEGYSVSREKKESFPLTVTSAQKNPTAFYLCASMGKAGFGETQYFGPGTRLLVL.